This TCR beta chain is drawn from a study of control samples from healthy donors and cancer patients. The germline V gene has CDR1 ENHRY and CDR2 SYGVKD. Trimming removed 3 bases from V and 4 bases from J; junction bases left unmatched: 9. CDR3 length: 16 amino acids. Profiling relied on immunoSEQ multiplex PCR, and the TCRdb table lists in-frame clones only, not all of them. The table records around 82,000 clones, around 87% of them present only once. The receptor was isolated from a middle-aged man in good health. Material: blood. This sequence joins TRBV10-3 and TRBJ2-5, with 9 bases aligning to TRBD1. CDR3 DNA sequence: TGTGCCATCAGTGATGGGGACAGGGTTTTTATAGAGACCCAGTACTTC. Translated, it gives CAISDGDRVFIETQYF.